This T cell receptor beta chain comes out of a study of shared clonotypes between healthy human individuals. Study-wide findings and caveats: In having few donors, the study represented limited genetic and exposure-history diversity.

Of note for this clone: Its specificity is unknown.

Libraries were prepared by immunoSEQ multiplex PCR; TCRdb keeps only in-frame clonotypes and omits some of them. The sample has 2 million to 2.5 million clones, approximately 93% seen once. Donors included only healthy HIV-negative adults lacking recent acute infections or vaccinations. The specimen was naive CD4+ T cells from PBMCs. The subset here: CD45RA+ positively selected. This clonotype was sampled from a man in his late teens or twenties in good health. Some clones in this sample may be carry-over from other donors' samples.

The CDR3: CATRGSSGNTIYF. DNA for the CDR3: TGTGCCACACGAGGGAGCTCTGGAAACACCATATATTTT. The rearrangement joins TRBV10-3 to TRBJ1-3; D is uncertain. CDR1 is ENHRY, CDR2 SYGVKD, per germline. With 10 bases removed from V and 0 bases from J, the gap between germline ends came to 10 bases. The CDR3 extends over 13 amino acids.